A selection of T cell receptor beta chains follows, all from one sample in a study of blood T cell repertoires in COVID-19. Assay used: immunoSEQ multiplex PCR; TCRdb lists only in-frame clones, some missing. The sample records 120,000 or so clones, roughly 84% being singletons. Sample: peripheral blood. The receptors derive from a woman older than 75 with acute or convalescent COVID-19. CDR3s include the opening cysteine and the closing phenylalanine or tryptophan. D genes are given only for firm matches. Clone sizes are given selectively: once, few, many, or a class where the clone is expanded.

TGTGCCAGCAGTGAGGGGGACAGGGGAGAGACCCAGTACTTC,CASSEGDRGETQYF,.,TRBV2,TRBD1,TRBJ2-5,14
TGTGCCAGCAGCCAAGGACAGGGAAATAATTCACCCCTCCACTTT,CASSQGQGNNSPLHF,.,TRBV3-1/TRBV3-2,TRBD1,TRBJ1-6,15
TGTGCCAGCTCACCCCCGGGACTCAATATCAATGAGCAGTTCTTC,CASSPPGLNINEQFF,.,TRBV18,.,TRBJ2-1,15
TGCGCCAGCAGCCAAGTGCAAAAACGGGGGGAGCAGTACTTC,CASSQVQKRGEQYF,.,TRBV4-1,.,TRBJ2-7,14
TGTGCCAGCAGCCCTGGACTAGCGGAGGGTCCCGGGGAGCTGTTTTTT,CASSPGLAEGPGELFF,.,TRBV11-2,TRBD2,TRBJ2-2,16
TGTGCCAGCTCAGAACAGGGCCCAAACACTGAAGCTTTCTTT,CASSEQGPNTEAFF,.,TRBV18,.,TRBJ1-1,14
TGTGCCAGTCGGGGGGCGGGTCATGAAAAACTGTTTTTT,CASRGAGHEKLFF,once,TRBV6-5,.,TRBJ1-4,13
TGTGCCAGCAGCTTAAGGCTGGGACACATCTCTGGGGCCAACGTCCTGACTTTC,CASSLRLGHISGANVLTF,.,TRBV7-2,.,TRBJ2-6,18
TGTGCCAGCAGCTTCCTCCCGACAGGGTCGGAGACCCAGTACTTC,CASSFLPTGSETQYF,.,TRBV11-2,TRBD1,TRBJ2-5,15
TGTGCCAGCAGCTTAGACAGGGGATACGAGCAGTACTTC,CASSLDRGYEQYF,.,TRBV7-3,TRBD1,TRBJ2-7,13
TGCGCCAGCAGCTTGACGGCGGGAGTATCCTACAATGAGCAGTTCTTC,CASSLTAGVSYNEQFF,.,TRBV5-1,TRBD2,TRBJ2-1,16
TGTGCCAGCAGCCCCGGGACAGTAACCTATGGCTACACCTTC,CASSPGTVTYGYTF,.,TRBV11-2,TRBD1,TRBJ1-2,14
TGTGCCAGCAGCCAACCGGCGGCGGGAAGGGACTATGGCTACACCTTC,CASSQPAAGRDYGYTF,.,TRBV5-8,.,TRBJ1-2,16
TGCGCCAGCAGCTTGGGTTATGGCTCTTCGTACAATGAGCAGTTCTTC,CASSLGYGSSYNEQFF,.,TRBV5-1,.,TRBJ2-1,16
TGTGCCACCAAGGAAAGGGGGCAGGCGGGACCTAACTATGGCTACACCTTC,CATKERGQAGPNYGYTF,.,TRBV28,TRBD1,TRBJ1-2,17
TGTGCCAGCAGCGGTGGGACTAGCGCCAACGAGCAGTACTTC,CASSGGTSANEQYF,.,TRBV7-6,TRBD2,TRBJ2-7,14
TGCGCCAGCAGCCCAGGGGACCGGGCTAATGAAAAACTGTTTTTT,CASSPGDRANEKLFF,.,TRBV5-1,.,TRBJ1-4,15
TGTGCCAGTAGTAGGAGTCAGGGCCCGAACACCGGGGAGCTGTTTTTT,CASSRSQGPNTGELFF,.,TRBV19,.,TRBJ2-2,16
TGTGCCAGCAGCCTACGAAGCGGGGGGAGCACAGATACGCAGTATTTT,CASSLRSGGSTDTQYF,.,TRBV3-1/TRBV3-2,TRBD2,TRBJ2-3,16
TGCGCCAGCAGCTTGGCCGTAGTAGCGGGAGTGGAGACCCAGTACTTC,CASSLAVVAGVETQYF,.,TRBV5-1,TRBD2,TRBJ2-5,16
TGTGCCAGCAGCCCAACCGGAGATACGCAGTATTTT,CASSPTGDTQYF,.,TRBV7-9,.,TRBJ2-3,12
TGTGCCAGCAGCCCGCGTATCGAGCAGTACTTC,CASSPRIEQYF,.,TRBV7-8,.,TRBJ2-7,11
TGTGCCAGCAGTTACTCGAAGGACACAGCCTACGAGCAGTACTTC,CASSYSKDTAYEQYF,.,TRBV6-6,.,TRBJ2-7,15
TGTGCCAGCACTCCCCTAGCGGGAGTCACCGGGGAGCTGTTTTTT,CASTPLAGVTGELFF,.,TRBV5-6,TRBD2,TRBJ2-2,15
TGTGCCAGCAGCAAGGTTCACGGGACAAGGGGGACAAACTACGAGCAGTACTTC,CASSKVHGTRGTNYEQYF,.,TRBV21-1,.,TRBJ2-7,18
TGTGCCAGCAGTCCTCGCGGTAGTACAGATACGCAGTATTTT,CASSPRGSTDTQYF,.,TRBV6-5,.,TRBJ2-3,14
TGTGCCAGCAGTGTCGGGGGTCTCACGAACACCGGGGAGCTGTTTTTT,CASSVGGLTNTGELFF,.,TRBV5-6,.,TRBJ2-2,16